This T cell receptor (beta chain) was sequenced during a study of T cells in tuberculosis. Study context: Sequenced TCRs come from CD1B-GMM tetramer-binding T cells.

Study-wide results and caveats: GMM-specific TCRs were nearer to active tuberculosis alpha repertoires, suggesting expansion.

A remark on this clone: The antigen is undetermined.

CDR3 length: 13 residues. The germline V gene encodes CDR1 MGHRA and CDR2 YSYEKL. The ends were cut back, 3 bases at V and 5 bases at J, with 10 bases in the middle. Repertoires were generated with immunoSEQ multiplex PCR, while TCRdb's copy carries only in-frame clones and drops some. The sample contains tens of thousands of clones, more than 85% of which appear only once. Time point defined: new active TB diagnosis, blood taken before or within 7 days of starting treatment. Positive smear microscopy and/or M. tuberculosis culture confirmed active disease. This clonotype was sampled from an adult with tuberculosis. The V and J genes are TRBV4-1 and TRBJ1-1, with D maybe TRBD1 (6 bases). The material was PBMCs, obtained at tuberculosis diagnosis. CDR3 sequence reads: CASSQGAKTEAFF. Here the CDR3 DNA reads TGCGCCAGCAGCCAGGGGGCAAAGACTGAAGCTTTCTTT.